The sample holds a few counts of the clone carrying this T cell receptor beta chain. The antigen is not known. With template switching, a universal primer site was added, and the cDNA carried unique molecular identifiers. One entry per CDR3 protein, called by TCRdb with MiXCR from the 5' RACE reads. Of around 680,000 distinct CDR3 sequences in the sample, over 8.5% were seen once. The sample comes from a study of identical twins. Study-wide results and caveats: Fewer insertions were carried by abundant cord blood beta clonotypes, but none was seen in memory repertoires. Models underpredicted monozygotic twin sharing of out-of-frame TCR alpha. Some out-of-frame alpha sequences were shared by twins, and these showed excess low generation probability.

J lost 2 bases, V lost 3 bases, and 8 bases had no gene match. The V gene's germline CDR1 is MNHNS and CDR2 SASEGT. There are 16 residues in the CDR3. The same sample was also used in a study of yellow fever vaccine responses in identical twins.

The sequencing input was PBMCs. The clonotype comes from a young woman in good health. The J gene is TRBJ2-7, the V gene TRBV6-1; 9 bases match TRBD2. CDR3 sequence: CASSDFSSGTTYEQYF. For the CDR3, the DNA is TGTGCCAGCAGTGACTTCTCTAGCGGGACAACCTACGAGCAGTACTTC.